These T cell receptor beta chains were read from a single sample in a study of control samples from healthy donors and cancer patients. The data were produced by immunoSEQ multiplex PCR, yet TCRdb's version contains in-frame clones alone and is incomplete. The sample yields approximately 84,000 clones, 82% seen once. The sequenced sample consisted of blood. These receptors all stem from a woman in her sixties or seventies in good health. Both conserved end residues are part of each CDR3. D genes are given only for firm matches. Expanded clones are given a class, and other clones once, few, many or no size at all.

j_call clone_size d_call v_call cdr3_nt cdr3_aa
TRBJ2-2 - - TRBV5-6 TGTGCCAGCAGCCTTCGACTAGTCAAACACCGGGGAGCTGTTTTT CASSLRLVKHRGAVF
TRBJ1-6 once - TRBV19 TGTGCCAGTAGTATAGACCGATTTAATTCACCCCTCCACTTT CASSIDRFNSPLHF
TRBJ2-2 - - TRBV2 TGTGCCAGCAGCACCCCCCCCGGTACCGGGGAGCTGTTTTTT CASSTPPGTGELFF
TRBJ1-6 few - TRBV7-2 TGTGCCAGCAGCTTACAGCCACAGGGATATAATTCACCCCTCCACTTT CASSLQPQGYNSPLHF
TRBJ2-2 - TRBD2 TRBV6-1 TGTGCCAGCAGTGGGAAGGGACTAGCGGTCACCGGGGAGCTGTTTTTT CASSGKGLAVTGELFF
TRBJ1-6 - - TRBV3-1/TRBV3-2 TGTGCCAGCAGCCCCCGTGGGTCACCCCTCCACTTT CASSPRGSPLHF
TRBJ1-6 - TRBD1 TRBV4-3 TGCGCCAGCAGCCGACTGGGACAGGGGAAGGGATCACCCCTCCACTTT CASSRLGQGKGSPLHF
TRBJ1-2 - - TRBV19 TGTGCCAGTAGTACTTCGGAGGGACGGGCGGATGGCTACACCTTC CASSTSEGRADGYTF
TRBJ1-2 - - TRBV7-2 TGTGCCAGCAGCTTAACGGCAGACTTATTCTATGGCTACACCTTC CASSLTADLFYGYTF
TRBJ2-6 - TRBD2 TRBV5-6 TGTGCCAGCTACGGTGGGAGCGGGAGGGCCTCTGGGGCCAACGTCCTGACTTTC CASYGGSGRASGANVLTF
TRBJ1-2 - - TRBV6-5 TGTGCCAGCAGTTACGCCGAAGCGGGTGGCTACACCTTC CASSYAEAGGYTF
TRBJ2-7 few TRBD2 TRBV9 TGTGCCAGCAGCGTAGCGGCGGGAGCCTACGAGCAGTACTTC CASSVAAGAYEQYF
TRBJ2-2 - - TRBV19 TGTGCCAGTAGAGCGGGACAAAACACCGGGGAGCTGTTTTTT CASRAGQNTGELFF
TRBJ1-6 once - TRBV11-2 TGTGCCAGCAGCTTAGACGGAAGAGCCCTCCACTTT CASSLDGRALHF
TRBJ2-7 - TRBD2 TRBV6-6 TGTGCCAGCAGTTACCCTCGGACTAGCGGGGGTTACGAGCAGTACTTC CASSYPRTSGGYEQYF
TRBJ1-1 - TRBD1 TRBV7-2 TGTGCCAGCAGCTTTGGACAGGGGACGAACACTGAAGCTTTCTTT CASSFGQGTNTEAFF
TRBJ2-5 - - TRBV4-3 TGCGCCAGCAGCCAAACCATTTGGGCAGAAGAGACCCAGTACTTC CASSQTIWAEETQYF
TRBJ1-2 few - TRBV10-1 TGCGCCAGCAGTGAACAGGGAAACTATGGCTACACCTTC CASSEQGNYGYTF
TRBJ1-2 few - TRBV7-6 TGTGCCAGCAGCCCACGTGAGGCCTATGGCTACACCTTC CASSPREAYGYTF
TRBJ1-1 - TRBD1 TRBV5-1 TGCGCCAGCAGCCTAGGACAGGGGATCATGAACACTGAAGCTTTCTTT CASSLGQGIMNTEAFF
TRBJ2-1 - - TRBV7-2 TGTGCCAGCAGCTTAGGGGGGGGCCGGGACCCCATTCATGAGCAGTTCTTC CASSLGGGRDPIHEQFF
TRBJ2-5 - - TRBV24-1 TGTGCCACCAGTGATTTCGGACAAGGCAGCAGTAAGACCCAGTACTTC CATSDFGQGSSKTQYF
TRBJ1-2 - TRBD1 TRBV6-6 TGTGCCAGCAGTTTACCCGGGACAGGGGACTATGGCTACACCTTC CASSLPGTGDYGYTF
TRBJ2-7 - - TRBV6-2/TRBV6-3 TGTGCCAGCAGTTACTTTTTGGGGGGGCCAAGCTCCTACGAGCAGTACTTC CASSYFLGGPSSYEQYF
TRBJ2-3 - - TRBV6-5 TGTGCCAGCAGTTACGGGCACACAGATACGCAGTATTTT CASSYGHTDTQYF
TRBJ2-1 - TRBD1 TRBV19 TGTGCCAGTAGAACAGGGGCAGGTGAGCAGTTCTTC CASRTGAGEQFF
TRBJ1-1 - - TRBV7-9 TGTGCCAGCAGCTCCGTAATCTCTGAAGCTTTCTTT CASSSVISEAFF
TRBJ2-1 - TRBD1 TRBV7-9 TGTGCCATAGACCCGGGACAGGGGGCGTATGAGCAGTTCTTC CAIDPGQGAYEQFF
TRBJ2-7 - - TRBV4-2 TGTGCCAGCAGCCAAGTTAGTACAGCGTCCTACGAGCAGTACTTC CASSQVSTASYEQYF
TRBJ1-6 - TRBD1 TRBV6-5 TGTGCCAGCAGTTTAACAGGGGGGGGAAATTCACCCCTCCACTTT CASSLTGGGNSPLHF
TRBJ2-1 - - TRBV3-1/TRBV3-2 TGTGCCAGCAGCCGCCCCTACTTCCCGGGGGCCGTCAATGAGCAGTTCTTC CASSRPYFPGAVNEQFF
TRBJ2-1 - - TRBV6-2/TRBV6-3 TGTGCCAGCAGTTACCTGGGGGGTTACAATGAGCAGTTCTTC CASSYLGGYNEQFF
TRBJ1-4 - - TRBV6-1 TGTGCCAGCAGTGATATAGGGGACAATGAAAAACTGTTTTTT CASSDIGDNEKLFF
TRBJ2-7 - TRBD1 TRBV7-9 TGTGCCAGCAGCTCCGGGACAGGGGCCTACGAGCAGTACTTC CASSSGTGAYEQYF
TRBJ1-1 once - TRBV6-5 TGTGCCAGCAGTACTCTAGGGGCGAGGACTGAAGCTTTCTTT CASSTLGARTEAFF
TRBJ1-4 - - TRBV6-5 TGTGCCATTCGCCTTGGGGGCGAAAAACTGTTTTTT CAIRLGGEKLFF
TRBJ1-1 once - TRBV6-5 TGTGCCAGCAGTTACTCGTCGACAGCCCCTGAAGCTTTCTTT CASSYSSTAPEAFF
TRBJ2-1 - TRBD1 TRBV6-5 TGTGCCAGCAGAACGGACAGGGGCTGGTACAATGAGCAGTTCTTC CASRTDRGWYNEQFF
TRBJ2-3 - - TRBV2 TGTGCCAGCAGTGAAGGCCCCACCGGTCGGTATTTT CASSEGPTGRYF
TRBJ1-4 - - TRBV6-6 TGTGCCAGCAGTTACTCGATTGGTGAACTGTTTTTT CASSYSIGELFF
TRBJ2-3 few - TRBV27 TGTGCCAGCTCACTAAAGACCCGGACCAGCGCAGATACGCAGTATTTT CASSLKTRTSADTQYF
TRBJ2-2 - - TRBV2 TGTGCCAGCATGCGTTTGGAGAGCACCGGGGAGCTGTTTTTT CASMRLESTGELFF
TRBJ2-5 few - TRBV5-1 TGCGCCAGCAGCTTGGGCAGGGTTGGGGGTCAAGAGACCCAGTACTTC CASSLGRVGGQETQYF
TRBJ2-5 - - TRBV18 TGTGCCAGCTCACCGTCGACAGGAGTAAAAGAGACCCAGTACTTC CASSPSTGVKETQYF
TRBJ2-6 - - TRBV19 TGTGCCAGTAGTTACGGGGCCAACGTCCTGACTTTC CASSYGANVLTF
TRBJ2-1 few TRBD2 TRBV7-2 TGTGCCAGCAGACGACTAGCGGATAACAATGAGCAGTTCTTC CASRRLADNNEQFF
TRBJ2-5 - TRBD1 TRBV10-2 TGCGCCAGCACCCGGTCCGAGGGGGCGTCCCAGTACTTC CASTRSEGASQYF
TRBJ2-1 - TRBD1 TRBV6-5 TGTGCCAGCTCTACGGGACAGGGCCGGTATGAGCAGTTCTTC CASSTGQGRYEQFF
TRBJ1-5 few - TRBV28 TGTGCCAGCAGAATCCTCAATCAGCCCCAGCATTTT CASRILNQPQHF
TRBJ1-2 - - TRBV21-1 TGTGCCAGCAGCAACTACAGGGGAGGGGATGGCTACACCTTC CASSNYRGGDGYTF
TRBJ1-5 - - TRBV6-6 TGTGCCAGCAGCAACAGTTTGGGGGTCAATCAGCCCCAGCATTTT CASSNSLGVNQPQHF
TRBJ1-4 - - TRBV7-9 TGTGCCAGCAGCTTAGTATTAGGAAATGAAAAACTGTTTTTT CASSLVLGNEKLFF
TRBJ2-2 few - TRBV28 TGTGCCAGCAGTTTATCCGTCGGGGAGCTGTTTTTT CASSLSVGELFF
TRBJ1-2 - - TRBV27 TGTGCCAGCAGTTTAGACCGTCTTAACTATGGCTACACCTTC CASSLDRLNYGYTF